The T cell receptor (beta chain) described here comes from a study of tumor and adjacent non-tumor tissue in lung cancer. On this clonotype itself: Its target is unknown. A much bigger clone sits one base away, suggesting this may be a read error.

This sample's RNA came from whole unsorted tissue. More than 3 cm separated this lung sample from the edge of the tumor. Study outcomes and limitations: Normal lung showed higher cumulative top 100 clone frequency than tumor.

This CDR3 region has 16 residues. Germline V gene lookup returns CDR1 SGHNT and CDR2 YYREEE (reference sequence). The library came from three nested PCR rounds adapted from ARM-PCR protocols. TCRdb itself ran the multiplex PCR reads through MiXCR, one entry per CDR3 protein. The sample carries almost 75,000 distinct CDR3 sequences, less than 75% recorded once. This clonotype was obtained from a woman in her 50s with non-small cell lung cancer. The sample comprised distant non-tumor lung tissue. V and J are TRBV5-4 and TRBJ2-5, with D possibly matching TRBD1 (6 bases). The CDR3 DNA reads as TGTGCCAGCACCTTGGGATGGGACACCTTGAAAGAGACCCAGTACTTC. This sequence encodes CASTLGWDTLKETQYF.